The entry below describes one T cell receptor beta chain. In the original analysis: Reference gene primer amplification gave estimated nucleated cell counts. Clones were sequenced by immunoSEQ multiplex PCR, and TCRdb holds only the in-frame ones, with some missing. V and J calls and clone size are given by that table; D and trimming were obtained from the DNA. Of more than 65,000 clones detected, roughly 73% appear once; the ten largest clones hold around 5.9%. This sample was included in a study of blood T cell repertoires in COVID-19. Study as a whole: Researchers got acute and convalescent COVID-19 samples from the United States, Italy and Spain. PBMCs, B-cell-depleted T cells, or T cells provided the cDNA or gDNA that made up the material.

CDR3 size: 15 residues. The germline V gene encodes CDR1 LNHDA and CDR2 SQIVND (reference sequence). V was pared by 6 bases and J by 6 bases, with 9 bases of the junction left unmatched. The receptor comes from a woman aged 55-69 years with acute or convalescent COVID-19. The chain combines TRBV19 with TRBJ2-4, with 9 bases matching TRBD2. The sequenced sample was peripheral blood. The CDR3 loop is CASSPQSGGRNIQYF. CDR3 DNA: TGTGCCAGTAGCCCTCAGAGCGGGGGGCGAAACATTCAGTACTTC. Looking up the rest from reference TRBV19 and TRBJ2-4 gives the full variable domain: DGGITQSPKYLFRKEGQNVTLSCEQNLNHDAMYWYRQDPGQGLRLIYYSQIVNDFQKGDIAEGYSVSREKKESFPLTVTSAQKNPTAFYLCASSPQSGGRNIQYFGAGTRLSVL.